This paragraph reports one T cell receptor beta chain. This clone was seen a single time. The specificity of this receptor is unknown. Qualities for individual bases were not recorded, and no much larger clone is one base off. This entry comes from a study of cytotoxic CD8 clonotypes in ibrutinib-treated CLL (dated by TCRdb to the early 2020s). Some background on the complete study: The cohort had 11 relapsed/refractory and about 15 treatment-naive patients; 17 to 18 were IGHV unmutated. Partial responses were observed in approximately 24 patients and complete responses in 2; after a median follow-up of 68 months, remission was maintained in roughly 14 patients and progression was observed in 12. The response samples were drawn at a median of approximately 11 months into treatment, with a range of roughly 6 to 36 months. On average, each sample yielded around 250,000 productive templates and around 98,000 productive rearrangements. Of the roughly 86 people in the trial, approximately 24 had longitudinal samples available. Cryopreserved peripheral blood mononuclear cells were obtained before treatment, at response, and at either sustained remission or disease progression.

There are 12 amino acids in the CDR3, from cysteine to phenylalanine inclusive. The CDR3 DNA has 36 bases and is translated from base 1. In the germline V gene, CDR1 corresponds to KGHSH and CDR2 to LQKENI. V was cut back by 9 bases and J by 6 bases, leaving a gap of 14 bases between them. Approximately 2 micrograms of genomic DNA were extracted from cryopreserved PBMCs for TCR beta library preparation. Longitudinal blood samples from CLL patients on ibrutinib monotherapy were analyzed using high-throughput TCR beta sequencing. The patients were enrolled in a single-center, open-label phase 2 trial of ibrutinib monotherapy. Overall results and qualifications from the work: At ibrutinib response clonality went up, during sustained remission it held steady, and at progression it dropped back toward baseline. Sampling times were not matched between patients in sustained remission and patients whose disease was progressing, and lymph node repertoires were not examined. Baseline clonality exceeded that of age-matched healthy donors and correlated strongly with circulating CD8+ T-cell counts. Public clonotypes were found to be uncommon and were observed to contract or remain stable during treatment; the increase in clonality was shown to reflect expansion of private clonotypes at ibrutinib response.

On a MiSeq, deep resolution sequencing aimed for a depth between 1 in 1 million and 1 in 200,000 T cells, with each clonotype covered approximately 10x on average. TCR beta libraries were generated with the immunoSEQ hsTCRB Kit. The paper's data handling went like this. The data were analyzed with ImmunoSEQ Analyzer and ImmunoSEQ Data Assistant, and V, D and J gene assignments followed IMGT definitions. Clonality was computed as one minus normalized Shannon entropy of productive rearrangement frequencies, ranging from 0 to 1. Only overrepresented clonotypes making up at least 0.05% of the repertoire of each patient were included in the public clonotype analysis. Thirteen repertoires from age-matched healthy donors, obtained from immuneACCESS, served as clonality controls. In TCRdb, the immuneACCESS table is reduced to in-frame sequences with V and J assigned. These tables do not hold every clone; where another copy was compared, an unresolved V gene accounts for under half, and the others remain unexplained. For V, J and clone size, that table is used; D and trimming come from the DNA. The sample table contains about 15,000 clones; only one count was recorded for roughly four fifths of them. About a sixth of the sample comes from the top ten.

The receptor was isolated from a human donor with chronic lymphocytic leukemia. The material was PBMCs, obtained before ibrutinib treatment. The chain employs TRBV18 and TRBJ1-1; the D segment cannot be called with confidence. The sequenced DNA is TGTGCCAGTTCATTCCAAGCCCCTGAAGCTTTCTTT. Its translation reads: CASSFQAPEAFF.